This T cell receptor (beta chain) derives from a study of cytomegalovirus exposure and HLA in healthy donors. Across the study: Roughly 80% of a few hundred genotyped donors fell in the Caucasian-associated ancestry cluster. Study results and limitations: Sequencing depth roughly uniform across donors was assumed in presence/absence analyses. Only CMV serostatus was available as immune exposure information.

The PCR contained 60 Vbeta and 13 Jbeta primers. Assay: immunoSEQ multiplex PCR; the TCRdb copy retains only in-frame clones and omits some. The data show tens of thousands of clones, with 80% seen just once and less than 9.5% held by the top ten. To note about this clone: The antigen is unknown. An end of the junction differs from the germline gene, which may be a read error.

Germline V gene sequence: CDR1 SEHNR, CDR2 FQNEAQ (reference sequence). This CDR3 is 15 amino acids long. This cohort consisted of healthy bone marrow donors. This chain joins TRBV7-9 and TRBJ1-5, with 9 bases matching TRBD1. The sequencing input was PBMCs. This clonotype was sampled from a young man in good health and CMV-seronegative. The CDR3: CSSSLGTGKHQPQHF. The CDR3 coding sequence is TGTTCCAGCAGCTTAGGGACAGGGAAGCATCAGCCCCAGCATTTT.